A selection of T cell receptor beta chains follows, all from one sample in a study of beta chain features in type 1 diabetes. Assay: immunoSEQ multiplex PCR; the TCRdb copy retains only in-frame clones and omits some. In the table there are hundreds of thousands of clones, approximately 11% of which are singletons. Sequencing was done on a sample of naive CD4+ T cells from blood. These receptors were collected from a woman in her twenties or thirties in good health. Both conserved end residues are part of each CDR3. A D gene is named only where the DNA matches it firmly. Rows give clone size only sometimes, using once, few, many, or a class for an expanded clone.

J: TRBJ1-2; D: -; V: TRBV5-1; size: few; DNA: TGCGCCAGCAGCCGGACGACCGGGACTGATTATGGCTACACCTTC; CDR3: CASSRTTGTDYGYTF
J: TRBJ2-3; D: TRBD1; V: TRBV5-1; size: -; DNA: TGCGCCAGTGGACAGGGGAGCACAGATACGCAGTATTTT; CDR3: CASGQGSTDTQYF
J: TRBJ2-5; D: -; V: TRBV29-1; size: -; DNA: TGCAGCGTTGAAAAGTATCAGGGGCGGGAGACCCAGTACTTC; CDR3: CSVEKYQGRETQYF
J: TRBJ2-1; D: -; V: TRBV6-1; size: -; DNA: TGTGCCAGCAGCGCAGGGAATGAGCAGTTCTTC; CDR3: CASSAGNEQFF
J: TRBJ1-1; D: TRBD1; V: TRBV29-1; size: -; DNA: TGCAGCGTTGGCCGGGACAGGGGGCGAACTGAAGCTTTCTTT; CDR3: CSVGRDRGRTEAFF
J: TRBJ2-2; D: TRBD1; V: TRBV7-3; size: -; DNA: TGTGCCAGCAGCTATGGACAGGGAGCCACCGGGGAGCTGTTTTTT; CDR3: CASSYGQGATGELFF
J: TRBJ2-7; D: -; V: TRBV4-3; size: many; DNA: TGCGCCAGCAGCCGTCAGGGCTCCTACGAGCAGTACTTC; CDR3: CASSRQGSYEQYF
J: TRBJ2-7; D: TRBD2; V: TRBV6-5; size: few; DNA: TGTGCCAGCAGTTACTCGATGTCGGGAGGGCGGGAGCAGTACTTC; CDR3: CASSYSMSGGREQYF
J: TRBJ2-7; D: -; V: TRBV25-1; size: -; DNA: TGTGCCAGCAGTGACCCCCTCCCAGCCTACGAGCAGTACTTC; CDR3: CASSDPLPAYEQYF
J: TRBJ2-1; D: -; V: TRBV7-9; size: -; DNA: TGTGCCAGCAGCCCTCCGACAGTACTATACAATGAGCAGTTCTTC; CDR3: CASSPPTVLYNEQFF
J: TRBJ1-5; D: -; V: TRBV4-3; size: few; DNA: TGCGCCAGCAGCCAAGAAAGGGGCAGTCAGCCCCAGCATTTT; CDR3: CASSQERGSQPQHF
J: TRBJ2-7; D: -; V: TRBV7-8; size: few; DNA: TGTGCCAGCAGCTTATTAAGGACATCCAAAAACTACGAGCAGTACTTC; CDR3: CASSLLRTSKNYEQYF
J: TRBJ2-5; D: TRBD1; V: TRBV4-1; size: -; DNA: TGCGCCAGCAGCCAAGGAGTATTGACCGGGACAGGGGCGGGCGAGACCCAGTACTTC; CDR3: CASSQGVLTGTGAGETQYF
J: TRBJ2-1; D: TRBD2; V: TRBV7-9; size: few; DNA: TGTGCCAGCAGCCTTGGGACTAGCGGGAGCAATGAGCAGTTCTTC; CDR3: CASSLGTSGSNEQFF
J: TRBJ2-7; D: -; V: TRBV25-1; size: few; DNA: TGTGCCAGCAGTGAGGGCGGGACAGCGACCTACGAGCAGTACTTC; CDR3: CASSEGGTATYEQYF
J: TRBJ1-4; D: TRBD1; V: TRBV18; size: few; DNA: TGTGCCAGCTCACAAGGGACAGTAAGACATGAAAAACTGTTTTTT; CDR3: CASSQGTVRHEKLFF
J: TRBJ1-2; D: -; V: TRBV9; size: few; DNA: TGTGCCAGCAGCGTGAGGGGAGGGAACTATGGCTACACCTTC; CDR3: CASSVRGGNYGYTF
J: TRBJ2-1; D: TRBD2; V: TRBV4-3; size: few; DNA: TGCGCCAGCAGCCCCGCTCCCCAAAGCGGGGGGTACAATGAGCAGTTCTTC; CDR3: CASSPAPQSGGYNEQFF
J: TRBJ2-3; D: TRBD2; V: TRBV5-1; size: -; DNA: TGCGCCAGCAGCGGAAACATAGCGGGAGGGTCCGCAGATACGCAGTATTTT; CDR3: CASSGNIAGGSADTQYF